The entry that follows covers one T cell receptor beta chain sequence. Its antigen is unknown. The time point: newly diagnosed GD, antithyroid drugs for less than 3 months. Preparation of the TCR library used RNA extracted from PBMCs. The sample is drawn from a study of regulatory T cells in long-lasting Graves disease. About the study: Freshly diagnosed Graves' patients had used antithyroid drugs for under 3 months. Overall study findings and caveats: There were preferences for TRBV28, TRBJ1-2 and TRBJ2-5 in persistent disease. Persistent Graves' patients showed less TCR diversity than newly diagnosed patients showed.

CDR1 is MNHEY and CDR2 is SMNVEV in the germline V gene (reference sequence). Trimming removed 4 bases from V and 4 bases from J, with 17 bases in between. This CDR3 comprises 15 residues. The authors built TCR beta libraries using iRepertoire HTBI primers and Arm-PCR of CDR3 regions. Source study methods: The samples included 62 TRBV and over eleven TRBJ segments. TCRdb reanalysed the multiplex PCR reads using MiXCR and keeps one entry per CDR3 protein. It is TCRdb's table, rather than the study itself, that gives the V and J calls and clone size. The sample lists around 230,000 distinct CDR3 sequences, around 16% occurring once.

The clonotype was recovered from a female donor with Graves disease. The sample in question was peripheral blood mononuclear cells (PBMCs), obtained at new diagnosis, from a patient treated with antithyroid drugs. The V call is TRBV27, the J call TRBJ2-7; D is undetermined. The CDR3 loop reads CASSYDGRRDYEQYF. The CDR3 nucleotides are TGTGCCAGCAGTTACGATGGACGGAGAGATTACGAGCAGTACTTC.